This T cell receptor (beta chain) was sequenced in a study of T cells after somatic rescue of genetic block. The assay was immunoSEQ multiplex PCR, and TCRdb's table has in-frame clones only and misses some. The data hold tens of thousands of clones, with around 89% observed a single time. The ends were cut back, 1 base at V and 7 bases at J, with 6 bases in the middle. Germline lookup yields CDR1 SGHNT and CDR2 YYREEE (reference sequence). The CDR3 totals 13 residues. The chain recombines TRBV5-4 with TRBJ1-6, with D perhaps TRBD1 (6 bases). Sequencing was done on a sample of peripheral blood mononuclear cells (PBMCs). The TCR was taken from a woman under 30. DNA for the CDR3: TGTGCCAGCAGCTTGCAGGGGAATTCACCCCTCCACTTT. Protein: CASSLQGNSPLHF.